This T cell receptor (beta chain) was captured by sequencing in a study of blood T cell repertoires in COVID-19. This CDR3 is built from 14 residues. The V end was cut by 2 bases, the J end by 1 base, with 8 bases between. In germline, CDR1 is KGHSH, CDR2 LQKENI. This clone was counted a single time. Sequenced by immunoSEQ multiplex PCR; TCRdb stores in-frame clones only, minus some. The sample consists of 90,000 or so clones, roughly 80% of them appearing once. The sequenced material came from peripheral blood. The V gene is TRBV18, the J gene TRBJ1-1; D gene ambiguous. The sequence derives from a human donor in a cohort sampled during active COVID-19. CDR3 amino acids: CASSPSSENTEAFF. The CDR3 region has the DNA TGTGCCAGCTCACCAAGTTCAGAGAACACTGAAGCTTTCTTT.